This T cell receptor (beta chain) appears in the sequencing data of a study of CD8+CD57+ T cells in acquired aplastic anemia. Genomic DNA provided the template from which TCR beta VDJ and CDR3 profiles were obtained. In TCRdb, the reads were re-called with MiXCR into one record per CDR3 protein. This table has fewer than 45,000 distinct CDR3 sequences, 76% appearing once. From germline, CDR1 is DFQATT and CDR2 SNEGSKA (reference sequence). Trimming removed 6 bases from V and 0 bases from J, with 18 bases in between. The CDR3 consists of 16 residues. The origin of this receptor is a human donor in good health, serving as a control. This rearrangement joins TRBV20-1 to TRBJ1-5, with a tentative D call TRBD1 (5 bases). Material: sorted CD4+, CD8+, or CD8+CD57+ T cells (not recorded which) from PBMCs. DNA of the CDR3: TGCAGTGCCAAGGGGTCAGGAGGATATAGCAATCAGCCCCAGCATTTT. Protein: CSAKGSGGYSNQPQHF.